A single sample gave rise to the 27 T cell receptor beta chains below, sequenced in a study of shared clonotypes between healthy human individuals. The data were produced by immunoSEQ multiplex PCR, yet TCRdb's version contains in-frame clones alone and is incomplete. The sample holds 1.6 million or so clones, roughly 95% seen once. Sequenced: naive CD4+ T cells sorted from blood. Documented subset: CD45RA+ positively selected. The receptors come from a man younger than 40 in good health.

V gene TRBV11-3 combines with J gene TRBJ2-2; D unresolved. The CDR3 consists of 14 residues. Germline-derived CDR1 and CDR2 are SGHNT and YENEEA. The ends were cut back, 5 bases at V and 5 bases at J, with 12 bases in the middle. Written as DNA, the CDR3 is TGTGCCAGCAGCCCGTCGGTGCGGACCGGGGAGCTGTTTTTT. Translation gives CASSPSVRTGELFF.

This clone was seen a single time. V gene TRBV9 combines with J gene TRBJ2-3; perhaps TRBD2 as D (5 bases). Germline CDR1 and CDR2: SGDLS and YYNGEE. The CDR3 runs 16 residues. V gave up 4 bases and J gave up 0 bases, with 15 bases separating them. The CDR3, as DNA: TGTGCCAGCAGCACCGGGATTTTATATAGCACAGATACGCAGTATTTT. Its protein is CASSTGILYSTDTQYF.

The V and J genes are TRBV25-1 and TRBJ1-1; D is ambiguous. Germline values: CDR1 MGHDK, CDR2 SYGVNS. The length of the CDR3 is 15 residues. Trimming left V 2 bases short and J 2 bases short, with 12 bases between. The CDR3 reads CASSELGEGNTEAFF. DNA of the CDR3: TGTGCCAGCAGTGAACTTGGGGAGGGAAACACTGAAGCTTTCTTT.

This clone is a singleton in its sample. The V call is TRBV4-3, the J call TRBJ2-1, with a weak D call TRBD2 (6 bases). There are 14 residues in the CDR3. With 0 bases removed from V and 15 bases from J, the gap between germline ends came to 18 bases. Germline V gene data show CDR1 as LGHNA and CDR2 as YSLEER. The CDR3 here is CASSQDGNWGVRFF. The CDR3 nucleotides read TGCGCCAGCAGCCAAGATGGGAATTGGGGGGTTCGGTTCTTC.

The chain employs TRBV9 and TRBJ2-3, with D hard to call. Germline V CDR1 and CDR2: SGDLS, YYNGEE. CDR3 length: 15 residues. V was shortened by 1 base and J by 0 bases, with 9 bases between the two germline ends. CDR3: CASSVSEQSTDTQYF. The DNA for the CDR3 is TGTGCCAGCAGCGTATCGGAACAAAGCACAGATACGCAGTATTTT.

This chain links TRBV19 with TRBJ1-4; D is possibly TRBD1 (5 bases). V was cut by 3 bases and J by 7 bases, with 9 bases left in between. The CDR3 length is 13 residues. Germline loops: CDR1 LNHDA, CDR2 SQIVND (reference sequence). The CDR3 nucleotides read TGTGCCAGTAGTATGGGACCTGGTGAAAAACTGTTTTTT. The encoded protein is CASSMGPGEKLFF. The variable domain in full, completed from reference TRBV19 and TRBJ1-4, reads DGGITQSPKYLFRKEGQNVTLSCEQNLNHDAMYWYRQDPGQGLRLIYYSQIVNDFQKGDIAEGYSVSREKKESFPLTVTSAQKNPTAFYLCASSMGPGEKLFFGSGTQLSVL.

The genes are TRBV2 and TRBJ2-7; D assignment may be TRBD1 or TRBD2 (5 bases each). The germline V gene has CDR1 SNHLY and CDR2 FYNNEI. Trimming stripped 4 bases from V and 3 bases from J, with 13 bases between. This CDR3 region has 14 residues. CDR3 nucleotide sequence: TGTGCCAGCAGTGCCGGGTGGGACGGCTACGAGCAGTACTTC. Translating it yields CASSAGWDGYEQYF. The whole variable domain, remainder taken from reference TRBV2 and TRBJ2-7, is EPEVTQTPSHQVTQMGQEVILRCVPISNHLYFYWYRQILGQKVEFLVSFYNNEISEKSEIFDDQFSVERPDGSNFTLKIRSTKLEDSAMYFCASSAGWDGYEQYFGPGTRLTVT.

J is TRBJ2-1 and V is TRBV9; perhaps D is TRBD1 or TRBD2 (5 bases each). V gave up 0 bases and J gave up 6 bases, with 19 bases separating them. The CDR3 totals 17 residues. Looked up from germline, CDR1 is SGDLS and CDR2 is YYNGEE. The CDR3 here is CASSVDSPTGTLNEQFF. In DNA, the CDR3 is TGTGCCAGCAGCGTAGACTCCCCGACCGGGACCCTCAATGAGCAGTTCTTC.

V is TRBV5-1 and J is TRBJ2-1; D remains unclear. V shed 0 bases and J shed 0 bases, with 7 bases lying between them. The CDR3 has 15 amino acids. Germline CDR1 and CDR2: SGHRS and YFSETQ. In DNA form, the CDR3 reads TGCGCCAGCAGCTTGGAAAAGGGCTCCTACAATGAGCAGTTCTTC. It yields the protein CASSLEKGSYNEQFF.

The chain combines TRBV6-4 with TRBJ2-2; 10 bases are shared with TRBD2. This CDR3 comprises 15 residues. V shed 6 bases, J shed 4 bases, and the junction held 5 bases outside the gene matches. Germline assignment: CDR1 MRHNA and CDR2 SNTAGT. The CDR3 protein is CASSPSGSGTGELFF. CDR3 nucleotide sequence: TGTGCCAGCAGCCCTAGCGGGAGCGGCACCGGGGAGCTGTTTTTT.

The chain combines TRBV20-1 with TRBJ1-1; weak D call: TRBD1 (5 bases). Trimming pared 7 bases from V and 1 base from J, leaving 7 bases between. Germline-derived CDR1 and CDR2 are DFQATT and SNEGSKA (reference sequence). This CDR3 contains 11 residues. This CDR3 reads CSVTGNTEAFF. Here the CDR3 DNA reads TGCAGTGTTACAGGGAACACTGAAGCTTTCTTT.

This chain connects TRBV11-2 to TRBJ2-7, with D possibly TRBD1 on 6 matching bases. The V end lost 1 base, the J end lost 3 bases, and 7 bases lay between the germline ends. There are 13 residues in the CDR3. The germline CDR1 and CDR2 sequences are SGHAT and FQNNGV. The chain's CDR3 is CASSLGTDYEQYF. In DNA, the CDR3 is TGTGCCAGCAGCTTAGGGACAGACTACGAGCAGTACTTC.

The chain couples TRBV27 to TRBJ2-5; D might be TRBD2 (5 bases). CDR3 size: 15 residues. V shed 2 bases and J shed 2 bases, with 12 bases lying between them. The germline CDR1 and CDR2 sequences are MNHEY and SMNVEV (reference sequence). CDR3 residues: CASSLGFQRQETQYF. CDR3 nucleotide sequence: TGTGCCAGCAGTTTAGGGTTCCAGCGGCAAGAGACCCAGTACTTC.

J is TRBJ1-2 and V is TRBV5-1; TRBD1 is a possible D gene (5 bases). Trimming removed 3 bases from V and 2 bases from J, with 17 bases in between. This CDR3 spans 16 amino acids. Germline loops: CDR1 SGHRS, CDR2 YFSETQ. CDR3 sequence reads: CASSWQAGKSNYGYTF. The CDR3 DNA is TGCGCCAGCAGCTGGCAGGCAGGGAAATCCAACTATGGCTACACCTTC. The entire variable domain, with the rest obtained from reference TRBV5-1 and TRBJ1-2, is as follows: KAGVTQTPRYLIKTRGQQVTLSCSPISGHRSVSWYQQTPGQGLQFLFEYFSETQRNKGNFPGRFSGRQFSNSRSEMNVSTLELGDSALYLCASSWQAGKSNYGYTFGSGTRLTVV.

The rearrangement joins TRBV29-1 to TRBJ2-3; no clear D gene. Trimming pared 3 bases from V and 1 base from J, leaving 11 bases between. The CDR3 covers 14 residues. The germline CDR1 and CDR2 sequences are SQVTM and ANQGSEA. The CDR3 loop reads CSVDKRKGTDTQYF. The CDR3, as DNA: TGCAGCGTTGATAAGCGAAAAGGCACAGATACGCAGTATTTT.

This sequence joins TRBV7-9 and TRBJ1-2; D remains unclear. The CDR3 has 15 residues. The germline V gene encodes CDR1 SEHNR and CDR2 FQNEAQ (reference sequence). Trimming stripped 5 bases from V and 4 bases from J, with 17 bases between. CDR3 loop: CASSHSSGVRYGYTF. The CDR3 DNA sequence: TGTGCCAGCAGCCATAGTTCTGGTGTACGCTATGGCTACACCTTC.

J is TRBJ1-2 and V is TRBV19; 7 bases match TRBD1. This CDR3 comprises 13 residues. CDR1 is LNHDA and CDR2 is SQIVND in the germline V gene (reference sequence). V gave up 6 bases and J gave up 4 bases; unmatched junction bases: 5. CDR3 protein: CASSPQGSYGYTF. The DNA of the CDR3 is TGTGCCAGTAGCCCACAGGGGTCCTATGGCTACACCTTC.

The CDR3 coding sequence is TGTGCCAGCAGCCTTGGGAGGCTCGATTACAATGAGCAGTTCTTC. Residues: CASSLGRLDYNEQFF. The genes are TRBV11-2 and TRBJ2-1, with a tentative D call TRBD2 (6 bases). Germline values: CDR1 SGHAT, CDR2 FQNNGV. The germline V and J ends were trimmed by 5 bases and 4 bases, with 15 bases remaining between them. This CDR3 has 15 residues.

The CDR3 region is CASSYTSSGGNQPQHF. CDR3 nucleotide sequence: TGTGCCAGCAGTTACACCTCGTCAGGCGGGAATCAGCCCCAGCATTTT. The gene calls are TRBV6-6 and TRBJ1-5, with D uncertain. CDR3 length: 16 amino acids. Germline-derived CDR1 and CDR2 are MNHNY and SVGAGI (reference sequence). V was clipped by 2 bases and J by 4 bases, with 15 bases between them.

DNA for the CDR3: TGTGCCAGCAGTTACTCCAAACGGCACGGGGAGCTGTTTTTT. Its protein is CASSYSKRHGELFF. The chain couples TRBV6-5 to TRBJ2-2; D gene unclear. With 0 bases removed from V and 7 bases from J, the gap between germline ends came to 9 bases. The CDR3 is made up of 14 amino acids. Germline V lookup: CDR1 MNHEY, CDR2 SVGAGI.

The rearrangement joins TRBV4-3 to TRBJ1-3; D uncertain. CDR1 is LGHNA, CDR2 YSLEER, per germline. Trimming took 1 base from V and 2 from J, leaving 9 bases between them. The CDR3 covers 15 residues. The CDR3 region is CASSQANAPGNTIYF. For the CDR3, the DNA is TGCGCCAGCAGCCAAGCCAACGCCCCTGGAAACACCATATATTTT.

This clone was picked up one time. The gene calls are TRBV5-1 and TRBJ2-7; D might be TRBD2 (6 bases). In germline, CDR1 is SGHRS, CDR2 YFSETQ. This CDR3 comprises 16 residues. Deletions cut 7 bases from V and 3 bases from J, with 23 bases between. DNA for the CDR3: TGCGCCAGCGCCCCCGACCTCGGGGGTCTCGACTACGAGCAGTACTTC. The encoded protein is CASAPDLGGLDYEQYF. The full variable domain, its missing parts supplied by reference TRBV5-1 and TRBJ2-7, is KAGVTQTPRYLIKTRGQQVTLSCSPISGHRSVSWYQQTPGQGLQFLFEYFSETQRNKGNFPGRFSGRQFSNSRSEMNVSTLELGDSALYLCASAPDLGGLDYEQYFGPGTRLTVT.

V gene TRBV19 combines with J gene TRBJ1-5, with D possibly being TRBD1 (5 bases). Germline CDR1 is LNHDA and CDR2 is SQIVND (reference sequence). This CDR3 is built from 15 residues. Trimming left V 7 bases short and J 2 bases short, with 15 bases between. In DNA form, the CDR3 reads TGTGCCAGTACCCGGGGGACGGCGGGCAATCAGCCCCAGCATTTT. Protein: CASTRGTAGNQPQHF.

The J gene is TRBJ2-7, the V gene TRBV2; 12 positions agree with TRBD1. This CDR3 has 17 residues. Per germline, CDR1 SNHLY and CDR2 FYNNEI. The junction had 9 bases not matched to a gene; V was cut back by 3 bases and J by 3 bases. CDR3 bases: TGTGCCAGCAGTGATTGGGTTGGGACAGGGGGCTTCTACGAGCAGTACTTC. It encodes CASSDWVGTGGFYEQYF.

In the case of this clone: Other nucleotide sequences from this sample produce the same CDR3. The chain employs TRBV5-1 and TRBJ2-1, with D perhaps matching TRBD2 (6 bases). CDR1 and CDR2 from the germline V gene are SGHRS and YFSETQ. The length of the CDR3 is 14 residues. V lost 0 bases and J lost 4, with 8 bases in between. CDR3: CASSLEGLYNEQFF. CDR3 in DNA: TGCGCCAGCAGCTTGGAGGGACTGTACAATGAGCAGTTCTTC.

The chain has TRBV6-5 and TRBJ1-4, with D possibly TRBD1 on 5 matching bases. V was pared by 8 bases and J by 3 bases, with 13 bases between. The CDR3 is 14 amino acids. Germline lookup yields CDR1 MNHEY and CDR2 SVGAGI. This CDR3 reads CASSLTVSNEKLFF. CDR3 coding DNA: TGTGCCAGCTCCTTGACAGTGTCTAATGAAAAACTGTTTTTT.

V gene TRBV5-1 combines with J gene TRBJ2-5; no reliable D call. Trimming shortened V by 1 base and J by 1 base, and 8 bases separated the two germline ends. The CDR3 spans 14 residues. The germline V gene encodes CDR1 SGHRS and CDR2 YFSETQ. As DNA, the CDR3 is TGCGCCAGCAGCTTGTTGCCCTCCCAAGAGACCCAGTACTTC. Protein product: CASSLLPSQETQYF.